A selection of T cell receptor beta chains follows, all from one sample in a study of CD8 T cells in ankylosing spondylitis. Via MiXCR, TCRdb re-called the 5' RACE reads, giving one row per CDR3 protein. Of about 220,000 distinct CDR3 sequences in the sample, about 7% were seen once. Sequencing input: blood, either unsorted or a sorted T cell fraction (not recorded which). The source of these receptors is a male donor with ankylosing spondylitis. The CDR3 runs from the conserved cysteine through the conserved F or W. Each record gives: D gene, V gene, clone size, J gene, CDR3 DNA, CDR3 protein. The D gene is left open where the match is weak. Rows give clone size only sometimes, using once, few, many, or a class for an expanded clone.

TRBD2	TRBV27	many	TRBJ2-1	TGTGCCAGCATAGCGGGGCGTGAGCAGTTCTTC	CASIAGREQFF
-	TRBV10-1	-	TRBJ1-5	TGCGTCAGCAGTCACAGGGAACGCAATCAGCCCCAGCATTTT	CVSSHRERNQPQHF
-	TRBV28	many	TRBJ2-5	TGTGCCAGCTCAAATCACAGGGCGCGCGAGGAGACCCAGTACTTC	CASSNHRAREETQYF
-	TRBV25-1	-	TRBJ2-1	TGTGCCAGCAGTGAATTACGGGGAGATGAGCAGTTCTTC	CASSELRGDEQFF
-	TRBV11-2	-	TRBJ2-4	TGTGCCAGCAGCTTACAAGCCGCCAGCAAAAACATTCAGTACTTC	CASSLQAASKNIQYF
TRBD1	TRBV27	many	TRBJ2-7	TGTGCCAGCAGTCGAGCCCCGGGACAGGGGACTTACGAGCAGTACTTC	CASSRAPGQGTYEQYF
-	TRBV6-2/TRBV6-3	many	TRBJ2-1	TGTGCCAGCAGTTATGGGGCCTACAATGAGCAGTTCTTC	CASSYGAYNEQFF
-	TRBV20-1	many	TRBJ2-2	TGCAGTGCTAGAGATATAGGAGTAGCCGGGGAGCTGTTTTTT	CSARDIGVAGELFF
TRBD2	TRBV20-1	-	TRBJ2-1	TGCAGTGCTAAAAACCTAGCGGGGGGAAGTAGCTCCTACAATGAGCAGTTCTTC	CSAKNLAGGSSSYNEQFF
-	TRBV7-9	few	TRBJ1-1	TGTGCCAGCAGCTTAGAGGGCAGGGTCACTGAAGCTTTCTTT	CASSLEGRVTEAFF
TRBD2	TRBV7-2	few	TRBJ2-2	TGTGCCAGCAGCTTAGTTGCGGGAGAAATTACCGGGGAGCTGTTTTTT	CASSLVAGEITGELFF
-	TRBV7-8	many	TRBJ1-4	TGTGCCAGCAGCTTAGTTTTTACCTTGGGGAACATTCATCCCGAAAAACTGTTTTTT	CASSLVFTLGNIHPEKLFF
-	TRBV28	many	TRBJ2-2	TGTGCCAGCAGTTTACGTGGTGGAGGGACCGGGGAGCTGTTTTTT	CASSLRGGGTGELFF
-	TRBV6-5	many	TRBJ2-7	TGTGCCAGCAGTAGGGACTTCTACGAGCAGTACTTC	CASSRDFYEQYF
-	TRBV9	many	TRBJ2-1	TGTGCCAGCGGACGAGACAATGAGCAGTTCTTC	CASGRDNEQFF
-	TRBV28	many	TRBJ2-2	TGTGCCAGCAGTTTAATAGGGGACACCGGGGAGCTGTTTTTT	CASSLIGDTGELFF
-	TRBV7-9	-	TRBJ2-4	TGTGCCAGCAGCTATCACCGCGATAGCAACAAAAACATTCAGTACTTC	CASSYHRDSNKNIQYF
-	TRBV6-2/TRBV6-3	many	TRBJ1-1	TGTGCCAGCAGTGTTTGGATTACTTCTGAAGCTTTCTTT	CASSVWITSEAFF
-	TRBV7-9	many	TRBJ1-1	TGTGCCAGCAGCTTAGCAGGGACCGATGAAGCTTTCTTT	CASSLAGTDEAFF
-	TRBV30	few	TRBJ1-2	TGTGCCTGGGGTTTTCAGGGCTACACCTTC	CAWGFQGYTF
-	TRBV7-9	-	TRBJ2-3	TGTGCCAGCAGCCCCAGGGCTGAATCAGATACGCAGTATTTT	CASSPRAESDTQYF
-	TRBV12-3/TRBV12-4	many	TRBJ1-1	TGTGCCAGCAGTTTGTTGGCGAACACTGAAGCTTTCTTT	CASSLLANTEAFF
TRBD2	TRBV14	few	TRBJ2-7	TGTGCCAGCAGCCAAGTAGCGGGGCCAGCAGTGGAGCAGTACTTC	CASSQVAGPAVEQYF
-	TRBV6-2/TRBV6-3	many	TRBJ2-7	TGTGCCAGCAGCAGGACCATCCTGTCCGAGCAGTACTTC	CASSRTILSEQYF
TRBD2	TRBV7-8	many	TRBJ2-7	TGTGCCAGCAGCTCCAGTAGGCGGGAGAAACCCTACGAGCAGTACTTC	CASSSSRREKPYEQYF
-	TRBV12-5	many	TRBJ2-7	TGTGCTAGTGCCCCTGGTACTTCTGGATACGAGCAGTACTTC	CASAPGTSGYEQYF
-	TRBV7-9	-	TRBJ1-2	TGTGCCAGCAGCTTATCCTACCTGGGGACGGACAATAGGGGCTACACCTTC	CASSLSYLGTDNRGYTF
-	TRBV29-1	many	TRBJ2-7	TGCAGCGCTTGGGACTCCTACGAGCAGTACTTC	CSAWDSYEQYF
-	TRBV11-2	many	TRBJ2-1	TGTGCCAGCAGCCAGAGGTACAATGAGCAGTTCTTC	CASSQRYNEQFF
TRBD2	TRBV20-1	many	TRBJ2-3	TGCAGTGCTGGAAGAAGGACTAGCGAGCTCAGGGATACGCAGTATTTT	CSAGRRTSELRDTQYF
TRBD1	TRBV27	many	TRBJ1-5	TGTGCCAGCAGTATAGGGACAGGGAATCAGCCCCAGCATTTT	CASSIGTGNQPQHF
-	TRBV5-1	many	TRBJ2-7	TGCGCCAGCAGCCTGCCGGGTCTCGAAGGTCGAGAGCAGTACTTC	CASSLPGLEGREQYF
-	TRBV6-2/TRBV6-3	many	TRBJ2-7	TGTGCCAGCAGCCCCCGTGGGACGGTGGCTGCCTACGAGCAGTACTTC	CASSPRGTVAAYEQYF
-	TRBV7-2	many	TRBJ1-2	TGTGCCAGCAGCTTCCGGACTGCGCGCGGCTACACCTTC	CASSFRTARGYTF
-	TRBV6-2/TRBV6-3	-	TRBJ2-7	TGTGCCAGCAGTTATACTAGACGCCACGAGCAGTACTTC	CASSYTRRHEQYF
-	TRBV14	-	TRBJ2-3	TGTGCCAGCAGCCAAGTCCTATGGGAGGCGGAAGATACGCAGTATTTT	CASSQVLWEAEDTQYF
-	TRBV28	few	TRBJ2-5	TGTGCCAGCAGTCCCACCGGGGGCGGGTACCAAGAGACCCAGTACTTC	CASSPTGGGYQETQYF
-	TRBV6-5	many	TRBJ1-5	TGTGCCAGCAGTTACTCGAACAGGGAGGGTCGCAATCAGCCCCAGCATTTT	CASSYSNREGRNQPQHF
-	TRBV2	many	TRBJ1-1	TGTGCCAGCAGTGAAGTAGGAGGGAGCTTCACTGAAGCTTTCTTT	CASSEVGGSFTEAFF
TRBD2	TRBV7-8	many	TRBJ2-7	TGTGCCAGCAGCTTAGGACTAGCGGCCTACGAGCAGTACTTC	CASSLGLAAYEQYF
-	TRBV10-3	many	TRBJ2-5	TGTGCCATCAGTGGCTGGGATAGCGGAGAGACCCAGTACTTC	CAISGWDSGETQYF
-	TRBV4-3	many	TRBJ1-2	TGCGCCAGCAGCCAGGGCAGGAGGGGCTACACCTTC	CASSQGRRGYTF
-	TRBV6-2/TRBV6-3	many	TRBJ1-5	TGTGCCAGCAGCCCCGACAGTGTGAATCAGCCCCAGCATTTT	CASSPDSVNQPQHF
-	TRBV5-1	many	TRBJ2-2	TGCGCCAGCAGCTTGAGTGGCCCGGACACCGGGGAGCTGTTTTTT	CASSLSGPDTGELFF
-	TRBV6-1	many	TRBJ2-7	TGTGCCAGCAGTGAAGCGAGTGGCACCCACGAGCAGTACTTC	CASSEASGTHEQYF
-	TRBV27	many	TRBJ1-4	TGTGCCAGCAGTTCTCGGACGCTCCCGACTGAAAAACTGTTTTTT	CASSSRTLPTEKLFF